These 25 T cell receptor beta chains were sequenced from one sample in a study of CD8 T cells in ankylosing spondylitis. TCRdb ran MiXCR on the 5' RACE reads and lists one entry per CDR3 protein. The sample includes 200,000 to 250,000 distinct CDR3 sequences, roughly 18% of them seen just once. General study results and limits: Ankylosing spondylitis blood seemed to carry a telltale TCR beta motif made of roughly eight highly homologous variants.

These TCRs are of unknown antigen specificity. The sample was blood, either unsorted or a sorted T cell fraction (not recorded which). These receptors were taken from a male donor with ankylosing spondylitis.

This clonotype was observed a few times. The chain links TRBV30 to TRBJ2-5, with 13 bases aligning to TRBD2. Trimming at V came to 2 bases and at J to 4 bases, leaving 7 bases not matched to a gene. Germline V CDR1 and CDR2: GTSNPN, SVGIG (reference sequence). The CDR3 has 16 amino acids. CDR3 nucleotides: TGTGCCTGGAGTCCGGGACTAGCGGGATTGGGAGAGACCCAGTACTTC. Encoded protein: CAWSPGLAGLGETQYF.

The CDR3 here is CASSFWLANEQFF. The DNA for the CDR3 is TGCGCCAGCAGCTTCTGGCTAGCTAATGAGCAGTTCTTC. This chain joins TRBV5-1 and TRBJ2-1, with D perhaps matching TRBD2 (5 bases). This CDR3 is 13 amino acids long. The germline CDR1 and CDR2 sequences are SGHRS and YFSETQ. Trimming stripped 2 bases from V and 7 bases from J, with 10 bases between.

This clonotype has more than one count but fewer than ten. The rearrangement uses TRBV11-2 and TRBJ2-3, with no clear D. CDR3 size: 15 residues. Germline CDR1 SGHAT, CDR2 FQNNGV. Trimming cost V 3 bases and J 1 base, with 11 bases left between them. The DNA of the CDR3 is TGTGCCAGCAGCTTTGTTGATCGGGGCACAGATACGCAGTATTTT. Amino acids: CASSFVDRGTDTQYF.

The V call is TRBV6-5, the J call TRBJ1-1, with D uncertain. There are 17 residues in the CDR3. The germline V gene has CDR1 MNHEY and CDR2 SVGAGI. Trimming removed 0 bases at V and 6 bases at J, with 20 bases between. The CDR3 nucleotides read TGTGCCAGCAGTTACTCTCATCCTACGGACGGCGACTCTGAAGCTTTCTTT. Its protein product is CASSYSHPTDGDSEAFF.

The V call is TRBV3-1, the J call TRBJ2-7, with D unresolved. This CDR3 comprises 13 residues. The V and J ends lost 0 bases and 5 bases respectively, with 8 bases between them. Germline V gene lookup returns CDR1 LGHDT and CDR2 YNNKEL (reference sequence). The CDR3 loop reads CASSQDPVDEQYF. As DNA, the CDR3 is TGTGCCAGCAGCCAAGACCCCGTGGACGAGCAGTACTTC.

This clonotype showed up many times. The chain carries TRBV5-1 and TRBJ2-5, with a possible D match to TRBD2 (6 bases). This CDR3 is 17 amino acids long. CDR1 SGHRS and CDR2 YFSETQ come from the germline V gene. The germline V and J ends were trimmed by 0 bases and 2 bases, with 17 bases remaining between them. Here the CDR3 reads CASSLGPLFSGQETQYF. Written as DNA, the CDR3 is TGCGCCAGCAGCTTGGGGCCCCTTTTTAGCGGTCAAGAGACCCAGTACTTC.

This clonotype showed up just once. The CDR3 loop reads CSTGLGEVEQFF. The CDR3 DNA is TGCAGCACGGGACTAGGAGAGGTTGAGCAGTTCTTC. V gene TRBV29-1 combines with J gene TRBJ2-1; 8 nucleotides match TRBD2. V lost 8 bases and J lost 9; bases outside the gene matches: 9. Per the germline V gene, CDR1 is SQVTM and CDR2 is ANQGSEA. CDR3 size: 12 residues.

This clonotype was counted only a few times. This chain uses TRBV5-1 with TRBJ2-2, with TRBD2 identical over 14 bases. Germline trimming cut 6 bases from V and 6 bases from J; bases unmatched to any gene: 16. The germline gives CDR1 SGHRS, CDR2 YFSETQ. The CDR3 is made up of 19 amino acids. This chain's CDR3 is CASTAGLAGAPQVPGELFF. The CDR3 DNA sequence: TGCGCCAGCACTGCGGGACTAGCGGGAGCCCCCCAAGTCCCCGGGGAGCTGTTTTTT.

This clonotype has only a few counts. The rearrangement joins TRBV5-1 to TRBJ2-1; D might be TRBD2 (6 bases). Trimming shortened V by 4 bases and J by 7 bases, and 15 bases separated the two germline ends. The germline V gene has CDR1 SGHRS and CDR2 YFSETQ. The CDR3 sequence is 14 residues long. CDR3 protein: CASSQGLTGNEQFF. CDR3 nucleotide sequence: TGCGCCAGCAGCCAGGGACTCACGGGGAATGAGCAGTTCTTC.

The V call is TRBV29-1, the J call TRBJ1-2, with D maybe TRBD1 (5 bases). With 3 bases removed from V and 6 bases from J, the gap between germline ends came to 8 bases. The CDR3 totals 11 residues. Germline V CDR1 and CDR2: SQVTM, ANQGSEA. CDR3 region: CSVEGLNGYTF. In DNA form, the CDR3 reads TGCAGCGTTGAGGGACTGAATGGCTACACCTTC.

V usage is TRBV6-2 or TRBV6-3 and J usage is TRBJ2-5; D not resolved. CDR1 MNHEY and CDR2 SVGEGT come from the germline V gene. V lost 1 base and J lost 5, with 14 bases in between. The CDR3 loop spans 15 amino acids. CDR3 protein: CASSYYTAGKETQYF. The CDR3 DNA follows: TGTGCCAGCAGTTACTACACCGCTGGGAAGGAGACCCAGTACTTC.

This clonotype came up a few times. This chain uses TRBV12-3 or TRBV12-4 with TRBJ2-2, with no clear D. The CDR3 extends over 12 amino acids. Trimming took off 7 bases at V and 4 bases at J, with 7 bases between the two ends. The CDR3 reads CASISPTGELFF. As DNA, the CDR3 is TGTGCCAGCATTTCCCCCACCGGGGAGCTGTTTTTT.

The CDR3 DNA sequence: TGTGCCAGCAGCTTATGGGTGGGCAGGGGGCGCGTGAACACTGAAGCTTTCTTT. It yields the protein CASSLWVGRGRVNTEAFF. The chain recombines TRBV11-2 with TRBJ1-1, with 8 bases lining up with TRBD1. The germline CDR1 and CDR2 sequences are SGHAT and FQNNGV. With V trimmed by 2 bases and J by 0 bases, 11 bases remained unmatched. The CDR3 loop spans 18 amino acids.

This rearrangement joins TRBV4-3 to TRBJ2-2; a possible D gene is TRBD2 (5 bases). This CDR3 is 16 amino acids long. Germline V gene sequence: CDR1 LGHNA, CDR2 YSLEER. The V and J ends lost 5 bases and 0 bases respectively, with 13 bases between them. The CDR3 region is CASSFTADPNTGELFF. The DNA for the CDR3 is TGCGCCAGCAGCTTTACAGCGGACCCGAACACCGGGGAGCTGTTTTTT.

The V and J genes are TRBV20-1 and TRBJ2-7; D not certain. The CDR3 extends over 13 amino acids. The V gene's germline CDR1 is DFQATT and CDR2 SNEGSKA (reference sequence). The ends were cut back, 0 bases at V and 3 bases at J, with 9 bases in the middle. The CDR3 spells CSAREMEGYEQYF. The CDR3 DNA reads as TGCAGTGCTAGAGAGATGGAAGGCTACGAGCAGTACTTC.

Only a few counts were recorded for this clonotype. V and J are TRBV29-1 and TRBJ1-2; possibly TRBD1 for D (5 bases). This CDR3 comprises 12 residues. Trimming pared 0 bases from V and 8 bases from J, leaving 10 bases between. Germline V CDR1 and CDR2: SQVTM, ANQGSEA. CDR3 DNA: TGCAGCGTTGAAGATCAGGGAAAGGGCTACACCTTC. It codes for CSVEDQGKGYTF. The whole variable domain, filled in from reference TRBV29-1 and TRBJ1-2, reads SAVISQKPSRDICQRGTSLTIQCQVDSQVTMMFWYRQQPGQSLTLIATANQGSEATYESGFVIDKFPISRPNLTFSTLTVSNMSPEDSSIYLCSVEDQGKGYTFGSGTRLTVV.

This chain links TRBV27 with TRBJ2-1, with TRBD2 identical over 11 bases. V lost 4 bases and J lost 5; bases outside the gene matches: 7. The CDR3 has 16 residues. The germline gives CDR1 MNHEY, CDR2 SMNVEV (reference sequence). CDR3 region: CASSSDTSGRHNEQFF. Written as DNA, the CDR3 is TGTGCCAGCAGTTCCGACACTAGCGGGAGACACAATGAGCAGTTCTTC.

This clonotype was counted at least ten times. V gene TRBV12-3 or TRBV12-4 combines with J gene TRBJ1-6, with unresolved D. The V end was cut by 6 bases, the J end by 4 bases, with 13 bases between. This CDR3 has 15 residues. CDR3: CASSPRRSYNSPLHF. DNA of the CDR3: TGTGCCAGCAGCCCCCGACGGTCGTATAATTCACCCCTCCACTTT.

The chain joins TRBV3-1 to TRBJ2-7; 9 positions match TRBD2. V was clipped by 1 base and J by 3 bases; unmatched bases: 1. Germline V gene data show CDR1 as LGHDT and CDR2 as YNNKEL (reference sequence). CDR3 length: 14 amino acids. CDR3 sequence: CASSQGLADYEQYF. The CDR3, as DNA: TGTGCCAGCAGCCAAGGACTAGCGGACTACGAGCAGTACTTC.

This CDR3 is CASSFTPGTGLGEQYF. CDR3 in DNA: TGTGCCAGCAGCTTCACCCCCGGGACAGGGCTAGGGGAGCAGTACTTC. The rearrangement uses TRBV6-1 and TRBJ2-7; 9 bases are a match to TRBD1. V lost 6 bases, J lost 7 bases, and 16 bases stayed unmatched. The CDR3 contains 16 residues. Germline-derived CDR1 and CDR2 are MNHNS and SASEGT.

CDR3 nucleotide sequence: TGCAGCGTTTTGACAGGGCTCACTGAAGCTTTCTTT. Protein: CSVLTGLTEAFF. The genes are TRBV29-1 and TRBJ1-1; 7 nucleotides match TRBD1. Looked up from germline, CDR1 is SQVTM and CDR2 is ANQGSEA. The CDR3 is made up of 12 amino acids. V shed 5 bases, J shed 4 bases, and the junction held 4 bases outside the gene matches.

Only a few counts were recorded for this clonotype. The V call is TRBV7-2, the J call TRBJ2-7; 9 bases match TRBD2. Per the germline V gene, CDR1 is SGHTA and CDR2 is FQGNSA. Germline trimming cut 5 bases from V and 2 bases from J; bases unmatched to any gene: 7. This CDR3 contains 15 residues. CDR3 sequence: CASSPPSGAPYEQYF. The CDR3 DNA is TGTGCCAGCAGCCCTCCTAGCGGGGCCCCCTACGAGCAGTACTTC.

This chain links TRBV7-9 with TRBJ2-7, with D possibly TRBD1 on 5 matching bases. The CDR3 contains 12 residues. CDR1 SEHNR and CDR2 FQNEAQ come from the germline V gene (reference sequence). V lost 8 bases, J lost 6 bases, and 14 bases lay in between. Here the CDR3 reads CASGGADREQYF. CDR3 sequence (DNA): TGTGCCAGCGGTGGGGCGGATCGCGAGCAGTACTTC.

This clonotype was counted between two and nine times. This chain links TRBV10-2 with TRBJ2-7; 11 bases line up with TRBD1. CDR1 WSHSY and CDR2 SAAADI come from the germline V gene. The ends lost 8 bases at V and 2 bases at J; junction bases unmatched: 11. This CDR3 spans 16 amino acids. CDR3 loop: CASVSAGTGGTYEQYF. In nucleotides, the CDR3 is TGCGCCAGCGTATCTGCCGGGACAGGGGGTACCTACGAGCAGTACTTC.

This clonotype was detected a few times. This rearrangement joins TRBV4-2 to TRBJ2-3; the D gene is possibly TRBD1 (6 bases). V gave up 1 base and J gave up 6 bases, with 17 bases separating them. CDR3 length: 16 residues. The germline V gene encodes CDR1 LGHNA and CDR2 YNFKEQ. The chain's CDR3 is CASSQVIGQKGDTQYF. The CDR3 DNA reads as TGTGCCAGCAGCCAAGTAATTGGACAGAAAGGGGATACGCAGTATTTT.